Following are 18 T cell receptor beta chains from one sample sequenced in a study of vaccination and CD4 T cells after COVID-19. Treatment of the sample: roughly 10-day PBMC culture with coronavirus spike peptide pools or control peptides (ViraFEST assay). Oncomine TCR Beta short-read sequencing was applied to DNA from cultured CD4+ T cells. TCRdb re-derived calls from the PCR reads in MiXCR, one entry per CDR3 protein. The data contain 23,000 or so distinct CDR3 sequences, 67% of them singletons. Antigen specificity for these receptors is unknown. The sample in question was CD4+ T cells from blood, cultured in vitro, obtained after SARS-CoV-2 vaccination. These receptors originate from a human donor who received a COVID-19 vaccine.

The chain has TRBV18 and TRBJ1-2; the match to TRBD1 covers 11 bases. The CDR3 is 17 amino acids. Germline assignment: CDR1 KGHSH and CDR2 LQKENI. Trimming cost V 3 bases and J 0 bases; bases outside gene matches: 6. The chain's CDR3 is CASSPWTGGRANYGYTF. The DNA of the CDR3 is TGTGCCAGCTCACCCTGGACAGGGGGCCGAGCTAACTATGGCTACACCTTC.

The chain is built from TRBV27 and TRBJ1-5, with 9 bases aligning to TRBD1. Germline V lookup: CDR1 MNHEY, CDR2 SMNVEV (reference sequence). This CDR3 comprises 15 residues. Unmatched junction bases numbered 9, after V lost 6 bases and J lost 6 bases. This CDR3 reads CASSPQGAFSQPQHF. CDR3 sequence (DNA): TGTGCCAGCAGCCCACAGGGGGCGTTCAGTCAGCCCCAGCATTTT.

The chain recombines TRBV24-1 with TRBJ2-3; TRBD1 agrees at 9 bases. Trimming at V came to 4 bases and at J to 4 bases, leaving 8 bases not matched to a gene. This CDR3 spans 16 amino acids. Germline lookup yields CDR1 KGHDR and CDR2 SFDVKD. The CDR3 bases are TGTGCCACCAGTGAAAGTGACAGGGGGGGCGCAGATACGCAGTATTTT. It translates to CATSESDRGGADTQYF.

The rearrangement uses TRBV7-6 and TRBJ1-1; the D gene is possibly TRBD1 (6 bases). CDR1 and CDR2 from the germline V gene are SGHVS and FNYEAQ. V lost 5 bases and J 7 bases, leaving 20 bases between the germline ends. There are 15 residues in the CDR3. CDR3 sequence reads: CASSNFPRKQGEAFF. The DNA of the CDR3 is TGTGCCAGCAGCAATTTTCCCCGCAAACAGGGTGAAGCTTTCTTT.

There are a few counts of this clonotype. The rearrangement joins TRBV19 to TRBJ1-5; D uncertain. Germline lookup yields CDR1 LNHDA and CDR2 SQIVND (reference sequence). This CDR3 region has 13 residues. Between the trimmed V and J ends, which lost 3 bases and 3 bases, there was a span of 6 bases. DNA of the CDR3: TGTGCCAGTAGTATCGGAGCCAATCAGCCCCAGCATTTT. As protein: CASSIGANQPQHF.

J is TRBJ2-5 and V is TRBV10-3; D is perhaps TRBD1 (7 bases). CDR3 length: 12 residues. V was pared by 11 bases and J by 5 bases, with 15 bases between. Germline V gene lookup returns CDR1 ENHRY and CDR2 SYGVKD. The CDR3 DNA sequence: TGTGCCTCGGGCAGGGGGGACGAGACCCAGTACTTC. This encodes CASGRGDETQYF.

As DNA, the CDR3 is TGCGCCAGCAGATCAGGGACAGCCCTACTAAACACTGAAGCTTTCTTT. Protein sequence: CASRSGTALLNTEAFF. The V gene is TRBV5-1, the J gene TRBJ1-1; 7 bases fit TRBD1. Germline V lookup: CDR1 SGHRS, CDR2 YFSETQ. The J segment lost 2 bases and the V segment lost 5 bases, leaving 12 bases of the junction unmatched. This CDR3 contains 16 residues.

The chain has TRBV29-1 and TRBJ1-2, with D unresolved. The V and J ends lost 1 base and 4 bases respectively, with 10 bases between them. CDR1 SQVTM and CDR2 ANQGSEA come from the germline V gene. The CDR3 covers 13 residues. CDR3 in DNA: TGCAGCGTTGAAGCGGGCCAGATCTATGGCTACACCTTC. This translates into CSVEAGQIYGYTF.

V gene TRBV6-1 combines with J gene TRBJ1-2; 8 bases are a match to TRBD1. V shed 5 bases, J shed 2 bases, and the junction held 7 bases outside the gene matches. Germline assignment: CDR1 MNHNS and CDR2 SASEGT. CDR3 size: 15 residues. CDR3 sequence: CASSLEGQDNYGYTF. Written as DNA, the CDR3 is TGTGCCAGCAGTCTGGAGGGACAGGACAACTATGGCTACACCTTC.

V is TRBV19 and J is TRBJ1-1; D possibly corresponds to TRBD1 (5 bases). This CDR3 has 13 amino acids. Germline V lookup: CDR1 LNHDA, CDR2 SQIVND (reference sequence). V lost 3 bases and J 5 bases, leaving 10 bases between the germline ends. The chain's CDR3 is CASSISGATEAFF. The CDR3 coding sequence is TGTGCCAGTAGTATTTCCGGGGCTACTGAAGCTTTCTTT.

The rearrangement uses TRBV24-1 and TRBJ2-3; a possible D gene is TRBD1 (5 bases). This CDR3 comprises 16 residues. The V end lost 4 bases, the J end lost 2 bases, and 15 bases lay between the germline ends. Germline V gene data show CDR1 as KGHDR and CDR2 as SFDVKD. The CDR3 bases are TGTGCCACCAGTGACTTAAGGCAGGGCACCACAGATACGCAGTATTTT. This encodes CATSDLRQGTTDTQYF.

V usage is TRBV19 and J usage is TRBJ1-2; 12 bases are a match to TRBD1. V trimming: 5 bases; J trimming: 5 bases; junction bases outside the gene matches: 15. This CDR3 has 18 amino acids. Germline V lookup: CDR1 LNHDA, CDR2 SQIVND (reference sequence). The CDR3 DNA follows: TGTGCCAGTAGTGTCCGGGACAGGGGGCTTGGTGAGGCATATGGCTACACCTTC. Its protein product is CASSVRDRGLGEAYGYTF.

The chain combines TRBV20-1 with TRBJ2-7, with 7 bases identical to TRBD1. CDR1 is DFQATT and CDR2 is SNEGSKA in the germline V gene (reference sequence). The CDR3 contains 14 residues. Germline trimming cut 4 bases from V and 0 bases from J; bases unmatched to any gene: 6. CDR3 sequence (DNA): TGCAGTGCTATTCGGGCAGGGGGCTCCTACGAGCAGTACTTC. Translating gives CSAIRAGGSYEQYF.

V and J are TRBV6-1 and TRBJ2-5; D gene ambiguous. CDR3 length: 10 residues. Germline lookup yields CDR1 MNHNS and CDR2 SASEGT. Trimming removed 11 bases at V and 5 bases at J, with 9 bases between. The CDR3 DNA follows: TGTGCCCTTAAAGTGGAGACCCAGTACTTC. It codes for CALKVETQYF.

The chain joins TRBV10-3 to TRBJ1-6; D might be TRBD1 (5 bases). The length of the CDR3 is 14 residues. The germline V and J ends were trimmed by 10 bases and 7 bases, with 17 bases remaining between them. The germline V gene has CDR1 ENHRY and CDR2 SYGVKD. The DNA for the CDR3 is TGTGCCAGCAGCCTAAGAGGGGAAAATTCACCCCTCCACTTT. It specifies CASSLRGENSPLHF.

This sequence joins TRBV19 and TRBJ2-3; TRBD1 agrees at 7 bases. The CDR3 length is 15 residues. J lost 1 base, V lost 5 bases, and 6 bases had no gene match. The germline V gene encodes CDR1 LNHDA and CDR2 SQIVND (reference sequence). CDR3 region: CASSVRQGRTDTQYF. The CDR3 region has the DNA TGTGCCAGTAGTGTGAGACAGGGCCGCACAGATACGCAGTATTTT. The whole variable domain, remainder taken from reference TRBV19 and TRBJ2-3, is DGGITQSPKYLFRKEGQNVTLSCEQNLNHDAMYWYRQDPGQGLRLIYYSQIVNDFQKGDIAEGYSVSREKKESFPLTVTSAQKNPTAFYLCASSVRQGRTDTQYFGPGTRLTVL.

The rearrangement joins TRBV6-4 to TRBJ1-2; D remains ambiguous. The germline gives CDR1 MRHNA, CDR2 SNTAGT. The CDR3 covers 12 residues. V was shortened by 5 bases and J by 3 bases, with 7 bases between the two germline ends. This chain's CDR3 is CASSRNDYGYTF. The DNA of the CDR3 is TGTGCCAGCAGTCGAAACGACTATGGCTACACCTTC.

This sequence joins TRBV20-1 and TRBJ2-5; D possibly corresponds to TRBD2 (6 bases). Looked up from germline, CDR1 is DFQATT and CDR2 is SNEGSKA (reference sequence). This CDR3 is built from 14 residues. The V end was cut by 2 bases, the J end by 5 bases, with 15 bases between. CDR3 amino acids: CSARRSAGRETQYF. CDR3 bases: TGCAGTGCTAGACGTTCGGCGGGGCGGGAGACCCAGTACTTC.